A selection of T cell receptor beta chains follows, all from one sample in a study of CD8 T cells in Susac syndrome. Each CDR3 protein gets one entry after TCRdb re-called the immunoSEQ multiplex PCR reads with MiXCR. The table lists about 120,000 distinct CDR3 sequences, roughly 95% of them singletons. The sequencing input was CD4+ T cells from PBMCs. The receptors shown here come from a human donor with Susac syndrome. The CDR3 runs from the conserved cysteine through the conserved F or W. D genes are given only for firm matches. Size values are once, few and many counts, or a class for expanded clones, and some rows have none.

cdr3_aa,cdr3_nt,j_call,d_call,clone_size,v_call
CATSSGTGAIYEQYF,TGTGCCACCAGCAGTGGGACAGGGGCAATATACGAGCAGTACTTC,TRBJ2-7,TRBD1,.,TRBV15
CASSPRDEQYF,TGTGCCAGCAGTCCCAGGGACGAGCAGTACTTC,TRBJ2-7,.,.,TRBV28
CAWSLGAGRRETQYF,TGTGCCTGGAGCCTAGGGGCAGGGAGAAGGGAGACCCAGTACTTC,TRBJ2-5,.,.,TRBV30
CASSYSGQAHTYEQYF,TGTGCCAGCAGTTACTCCGGACAGGCCCACACCTACGAGCAGTACTTC,TRBJ2-7,TRBD1,.,TRBV6-2/TRBV6-3
CATANYGYTF,TGTGCGACAGCTAACTATGGCTACACCTTC,TRBJ1-2,.,.,TRBV30
CSSQGSSYNEQFF,TGCAGCTCCCAAGGGAGCTCCTACAATGAGCAGTTCTTC,TRBJ2-1,.,.,TRBV29-1
CASSPAPERTGGTGELFF,TGTGCCAGCAGCCCAGCTCCTGAGAGGACAGGGGGCACCGGGGAGCTGTTTTTT,TRBJ2-2,TRBD1,.,TRBV7-9
CASSLEALGQGEDTQYF,TGTGCCAGCAGCTTGGAAGCCTTGGGACAGGGAGAAGATACGCAGTATTTT,TRBJ2-3,TRBD1,.,TRBV5-4
CASSRAGEGYEQYF,TGTGCCAGCAGTAGGGCAGGGGAGGGATACGAGCAGTACTTC,TRBJ2-7,.,.,TRBV6-5
CATRGETSGRTDTQYF,TGCGCCACCCGCGGGGAAACTAGCGGTCGCACAGATACGCAGTATTTT,TRBJ2-3,TRBD2,.,TRBV5-1
CASSLPGTTGEQYF,TGTGCCAGCAGCTTGCCGGGGACCACGGGGGAGCAGTACTTC,TRBJ2-7,.,once,TRBV5-4
CASSGLSGEQYF,TGTGCCAGCAGTGGCTTGAGTGGCGAGCAGTACTTC,TRBJ2-7,.,once,TRBV25-1
CSASSAGHTNEKLFF,TGCAGTGCCAGCTCGGCGGGCCACACTAATGAAAAACTGTTTTTT,TRBJ1-4,.,.,TRBV20-1
CASSEWGSSDEQFF,TGTGCCAGCAGTGAATGGGGGTCGAGCGATGAGCAGTTCTTC,TRBJ2-1,.,.,TRBV25-1
CASSLNPALQNF,TGTGCCAGCAGCTTAAATCCAGCTCTTCAGAACTTC,TRBJ2-7,.,.,TRBV7-2
CSAPRGGEETQYF,TGCAGTGCTCCCAGGGGGGGGGAGGAGACCCAGTACTTC,TRBJ2-5,.,few,TRBV20-1
CASSLWAESSYEQYF,TGCGCCAGCAGCTTATGGGCGGAGAGCTCCTACGAGCAGTACTTC,TRBJ2-7,.,.,TRBV5-1
CASSPRQGGYGYTF,TGTGCCAGCAGTCCGCGACAGGGAGGCTATGGCTACACCTTC,TRBJ1-2,TRBD1,.,TRBV7-2
CAWSVRRGTGELFF,TGTGCCTGGAGTGTACGTAGGGGCACCGGGGAGCTGTTTTTT,TRBJ2-2,.,few,TRBV30
CASSEDAAYNEQFF,TGTGCCAGCAGTGAAGACGCAGCGTACAATGAGCAGTTCTTC,TRBJ2-1,.,once,TRBV2
CAWSGITYGYTF,TGTGCCTGGAGTGGGATTACCTATGGCTACACCTTC,TRBJ1-2,.,.,TRBV30
CSVEGDTDTQYF,TGCAGCGTTGAAGGGGACACAGATACGCAGTATTTT,TRBJ2-3,.,.,TRBV29-1
CSARKGQGTYEQYF,TGCAGTGCTAGAAAGGGACAGGGGACCTACGAGCAGTACTTC,TRBJ2-7,TRBD1,.,TRBV20-1
CAWTRDYTDTQYF,TGTGCCTGGACGCGGGACTACACAGATACGCAGTATTTT,TRBJ2-3,TRBD2,.,TRBV30
CASTSSGLGETQYF,TGTGCCAGCACTTCGTCAGGGCTAGGGGAGACCCAGTACTTC,TRBJ2-5,.,.,TRBV28
CASSQSTTDTQYF,TGTGCCAGCAGCCAATCGACCACAGATACGCAGTATTTT,TRBJ2-3,.,.,TRBV3-1
CASSYDPLAGVTDTQYF,TGTGCCAGCAGTTACGACCCACTAGCGGGAGTAACAGATACGCAGTATTTT,TRBJ2-3,TRBD2,.,TRBV6-5
CASRREGQGGGYTF,TGTGCCAGCAGACGTGAGGGACAGGGGGGTGGCTACACCTTC,TRBJ1-2,TRBD1,.,TRBV7-2
CASSAGLYGYTF,TGTGCCAGCAGCGCGGGCCTCTATGGCTACACCTTC,TRBJ1-2,.,.,TRBV7-9
CSFRGNTGELFF,TGCAGCTTTAGGGGAAACACCGGGGAGCTGTTTTTT,TRBJ2-2,.,.,TRBV29-1
CASSTPLGGYTF,TGTGCCAGCAGTACCCCATTGGGAGGCTACACCTTC,TRBJ1-2,.,.,TRBV6-5
CASSPRRAAYNEQFF,TGTGCCAGCTCTCCCAGGCGGGCGGCATACAATGAGCAGTTCTTC,TRBJ2-1,.,once,TRBV18
CSAIEAGVPGVGTDTQYF,TGCAGTGCTATTGAAGCGGGAGTTCCCGGGGTGGGCACAGATACGCAGTATTTT,TRBJ2-3,TRBD2,.,TRBV20-1
CASIPTGEETQYF,TGTGCCAGCATCCCGACAGGGGAAGAGACCCAGTACTTC,TRBJ2-5,TRBD1,.,TRBV5-6
CASSFTGSIAEAFF,TGTGCCAGCAGTTTCACAGGGAGTATTGCTGAAGCTTTCTTT,TRBJ1-1,.,.,TRBV6-5
CASSPQPPTGEQYF,TGTGCCAGCAGCCCGCAGCCTCCGACTGGCGAGCAGTACTTC,TRBJ2-7,.,.,TRBV7-9
CASSLIGTVSYGYTF,TGTGCCAGCAGCCTTATCGGGACCGTATCCTATGGCTACACCTTC,TRBJ1-2,.,.,TRBV7-2
CSARDRGSIHEQYF,TGCAGTGCTAGAGATAGGGGTTCGATCCACGAGCAGTACTTC,TRBJ2-7,.,.,TRBV20-1
CATSTRKPSGNTIYF,TGTGCCACCAGCACCAGGAAGCCCTCTGGAAACACCATATATTTT,TRBJ1-3,.,.,TRBV15
CSVKGRGPGEAFF,TGCAGCGTCAAGGGTAGGGGACCGGGTGAAGCTTTCTTT,TRBJ1-1,.,.,TRBV29-1
CASSPGLAGGIQETQYF,TGTGCCAGCAGCCCTGGACTAGCGGGAGGCATCCAAGAGACCCAGTACTTC,TRBJ2-5,TRBD2,.,TRBV7-9
CASSQTSGIEDEQFF,TGTGCCAGCAGCCAAACTAGCGGGATTGAGGATGAGCAGTTCTTC,TRBJ2-1,TRBD2,.,TRBV3-1
CASSRGGIGGELFF,TGTGCCAGCAGCCGAGGCGGGATAGGCGGGGAGCTGTTTTTT,TRBJ2-2,.,.,TRBV4-2
CAWSPDRNEQFF,TGTGCCTGGAGCCCAGACAGGAATGAGCAGTTCTTC,TRBJ2-1,.,.,TRBV30
CASTKTLGGQGTDTQYF,TGTGCCAGCACAAAAACGCTGGGGGGCCAAGGCACAGATACGCAGTATTTT,TRBJ2-3,.,.,TRBV28
CASSQVYGSNEQFF,TGTGCCAGCAGCCAAGTCTACGGGAGCAATGAGCAGTTCTTC,TRBJ2-1,.,.,TRBV3-1
CASSTTMNTQYF,TGTGCCAGCAGCACCACGATGAATACGCAGTATTTT,TRBJ2-3,.,.,TRBV7-2
CASSLTGLAEAFF,TGTGCCAGCAGCTTAACCGGACTCGCTGAAGCTTTCTTT,TRBJ1-1,.,.,TRBV7-2
CASSKYRGEETQYF,TGTGCCAGCAGTAAATACAGGGGGGAAGAGACCCAGTACTTC,TRBJ2-5,TRBD1,.,TRBV25-1
CSARVPSPYNEQFF,TGCAGTGCTAGAGTCCCGTCCCCCTACAATGAGCAGTTCTTC,TRBJ2-1,.,.,TRBV20-1
CASSQDTSNQPQHF,TGTGCCAGCAGCCAAGATACCAGCAATCAGCCCCAGCATTTT,TRBJ1-5,.,.,TRBV3-1
CASRTGGGVTSHEQYF,TGTGCCAGCAGGACCGGGGGGGGCGTGACGTCCCACGAGCAGTACTTC,TRBJ2-7,TRBD2,once,TRBV2
CSVVQGAPYNEQFF,TGCAGCGTCGTACAGGGGGCCCCCTACAATGAGCAGTTCTTC,TRBJ2-1,TRBD1,.,TRBV29-1
CAWRKLAGGYNEQFF,TGTGCCTGGAGAAAACTAGCGGGAGGCTACAATGAGCAGTTCTTC,TRBJ2-1,TRBD2,.,TRBV30
CASSEDRVNYEQYF,TGTGCCAGCAGTGAAGACAGGGTAAACTACGAGCAGTACTTC,TRBJ2-7,.,.,TRBV2
CSGNSRAMDTEAFF,TGCAGCGGAAATAGCAGGGCTATGGACACTGAAGCTTTCTTT,TRBJ1-1,.,.,TRBV29-1
CASRGEALYGYTF,TGTGCCAGCAGGGGGGAGGCCCTCTATGGCTACACCTTC,TRBJ1-2,.,.,TRBV25-1